A selection of T cell receptor beta chains follows, all from one sample in a study of cytomegalovirus exposure and HLA in healthy donors. Sequencing used immunoSEQ multiplex PCR; TCRdb keeps in-frame clones, though not all of them. The repertoire has 100,000 to 150,000 clones, over 75% of them found once; the top ten carry 5.9%. Sequencing was done on a sample of PBMCs. The receptors were gathered from a woman between 40 and 50 years old in good health and CMV-seropositive. CDR3s include the opening cysteine and the closing phenylalanine or tryptophan. The D gene is left open where the match is weak. A clone size is listed for some rows: how often the clone was seen (once, few, many), or a class if it is expanded.

d_call: -
clone_size: -
v_call: TRBV2
j_call: TRBJ1-5
cdr3_aa: CASTGTGYNQPQHF
cdr3_nt: TGTGCCAGCACTGGAACAGGGTACAATCAGCCCCAGCATTTT

d_call: -
clone_size: -
v_call: TRBV28
j_call: TRBJ1-2
cdr3_aa: CASSFRGATGYTF
cdr3_nt: TGTGCCAGCAGTTTCCGGGGGGCTACTGGCTACACCTTC

d_call: TRBD2
clone_size: few
v_call: TRBV4-3
j_call: TRBJ2-3
cdr3_aa: CASSQGLAGGWSTDTQYF
cdr3_nt: TGCGCCAGCAGCCAAGGACTAGCGGGGGGGTGGAGCACAGATACGCAGTATTTT

d_call: -
clone_size: -
v_call: TRBV6-1
j_call: TRBJ2-7
cdr3_aa: CASISIYEQYF
cdr3_nt: TGTGCCAGCATATCTATCTACGAGCAGTACTTC

d_call: -
clone_size: few
v_call: TRBV12-5
j_call: TRBJ1-1
cdr3_aa: CANARGNTEAFF
cdr3_nt: TGTGCCAACGCCAGGGGCAACACTGAAGCTTTCTTT

d_call: -
clone_size: -
v_call: TRBV19
j_call: TRBJ1-1
cdr3_aa: CASSIDPSLSNTEAFF
cdr3_nt: TGTGCCAGTAGTATAGATCCGTCCCTATCGAACACTGAAGCTTTCTTT

d_call: -
clone_size: -
v_call: TRBV5-1
j_call: TRBJ2-3
cdr3_aa: CASSPGDGLTDTQYF
cdr3_nt: TGCGCCAGCAGTCCGGGGGATGGATTAACAGATACGCAGTATTTT

d_call: -
clone_size: -
v_call: TRBV10-3
j_call: TRBJ1-1
cdr3_aa: CAISETGNTEAFF
cdr3_nt: TGTGCCATCAGTGAAACAGGTAACACTGAAGCTTTCTTT

d_call: -
clone_size: -
v_call: TRBV6-6
j_call: TRBJ1-1
cdr3_aa: CASWGPGHKGDTEAFF
cdr3_nt: TGTGCCAGCTGGGGACCGGGACACAAGGGGGACACTGAAGCTTTCTTT

d_call: TRBD2
clone_size: -
v_call: TRBV9
j_call: TRBJ2-7
cdr3_aa: CASSEGLAETYEQYF
cdr3_nt: TGTGCCAGCAGCGAAGGACTAGCGGAGACCTACGAGCAGTACTTC

d_call: -
clone_size: few
v_call: TRBV27
j_call: TRBJ2-5
cdr3_aa: CASSLRTQETQYF
cdr3_nt: TGTGCCAGCAGTTTACGGACTCAAGAGACCCAGTACTTC

d_call: TRBD2
clone_size: -
v_call: TRBV4-3
j_call: TRBJ2-3
cdr3_aa: CASSLLAGPPTDTQYF
cdr3_nt: TGCGCCAGCAGCCTTTTAGCGGGACCCCCCACAGATACGCAGTATTTT

d_call: -
clone_size: few
v_call: TRBV28
j_call: TRBJ1-5
cdr3_aa: CASRGGSQPQHF
cdr3_nt: TGTGCCAGCAGGGGCGGGTCCCAGCCCCAGCATTTT

d_call: TRBD1
clone_size: once
v_call: TRBV5-1
j_call: TRBJ2-4
cdr3_aa: CASSLDGQGLLAKNIQYF
cdr3_nt: TGCGCCAGCAGCTTGGATGGACAGGGGCTTCTAGCCAAAAACATTCAGTACTTC

d_call: TRBD1
clone_size: -
v_call: TRBV6-5
j_call: TRBJ1-1
cdr3_aa: CASSYPTGTEAFF
cdr3_nt: TGTGCCAGCAGTTACCCGACAGGGACCGAAGCTTTCTTT

d_call: -
clone_size: -
v_call: TRBV6-5
j_call: TRBJ2-5
cdr3_aa: CASSPWGDQETQYF
cdr3_nt: TGTGCCAGCAGTCCATGGGGCGACCAAGAGACCCAGTACTTC

d_call: TRBD1
clone_size: -
v_call: TRBV5-6
j_call: TRBJ1-5
cdr3_aa: CASSADRGRKQPQHF
cdr3_nt: TGTGCCAGCAGCGCGGACAGGGGACGCAAACAGCCCCAGCATTTT

d_call: TRBD2
clone_size: -
v_call: TRBV7-8
j_call: TRBJ2-7
cdr3_aa: CASSLGLAGAYEQYF
cdr3_nt: TGTGCCAGCAGCTTGGGACTAGCGGGGGCCTACGAGCAGTACTTC

d_call: TRBD1
clone_size: -
v_call: TRBV30
j_call: TRBJ1-2
cdr3_aa: CAWSVLQGCGYTF
cdr3_nt: TGTGCCTGGAGTGTGCTACAGGGGTGTGGCTACACCTTC

d_call: -
clone_size: -
v_call: TRBV5-8
j_call: TRBJ1-1
cdr3_aa: CASRTRDFTYSEAFF
cdr3_nt: TGTGCCAGCAGAACGAGGGATTTTACTTATTCTGAAGCTTTCTTT

d_call: -
clone_size: -
v_call: TRBV28
j_call: TRBJ2-5
cdr3_aa: CASSLWAEETQYF
cdr3_nt: TGTGCCAGCAGTTTGTGGGCAGAAGAGACCCAGTACTTC

d_call: -
clone_size: -
v_call: TRBV5-1
j_call: TRBJ1-1
cdr3_aa: CASSLGVLNTEAFF
cdr3_nt: TGCGCCAGCAGCTTGGGCGTTCTGAACACTGAAGCTTTCTTT

d_call: TRBD2
clone_size: -
v_call: TRBV7-3
j_call: TRBJ2-3
cdr3_aa: CASSLAGESTDTQYF
cdr3_nt: TGTGCCAGCAGCTTAGCGGGGGAGAGCACAGATACGCAGTATTTT

d_call: TRBD2
clone_size: -
v_call: TRBV5-1
j_call: TRBJ2-5
cdr3_aa: CASSLTSGQETQYF
cdr3_nt: TGCGCCAGCAGCTTGACTAGCGGTCAAGAGACCCAGTACTTC

d_call: -
clone_size: -
v_call: TRBV28
j_call: TRBJ2-7
cdr3_aa: CASSYPGVLYEQYF
cdr3_nt: TGTGCCAGCAGTTATCCGGGAGTTTTATACGAGCAGTACTTC

d_call: -
clone_size: -
v_call: TRBV4-2
j_call: TRBJ2-7
cdr3_aa: CASSQIRGGEQYF
cdr3_nt: TGTGCCAGCAGCCAGATCCGTGGGGGGGAGCAGTACTTC

d_call: TRBD1
clone_size: -
v_call: TRBV7-8
j_call: TRBJ1-5
cdr3_aa: CASSLRTTGDLSNQPQHF
cdr3_nt: TGTGCCAGCAGCTTACGTACGACAGGGGACCTTAGCAATCAGCCCCAGCATTTT

d_call: TRBD2
clone_size: -
v_call: TRBV4-2
j_call: TRBJ2-3
cdr3_aa: CASSSTSGGSTDTQYF
cdr3_nt: TGTGCCAGCAGCTCGACTAGCGGGGGTAGCACAGATACGCAGTATTTT

d_call: -
clone_size: -
v_call: TRBV5-4
j_call: TRBJ2-7
cdr3_aa: CASSSGAGAYEQYF
cdr3_nt: TGTGCCAGCAGCTCAGGGGCGGGTGCCTACGAGCAGTACTTC

d_call: -
clone_size: -
v_call: TRBV5-1
j_call: TRBJ1-1
cdr3_aa: CASSLAGQNTEAFF
cdr3_nt: TGCGCCAGCAGCTTGGCTGGCCAGAACACTGAAGCTTTCTTT

d_call: -
clone_size: -
v_call: TRBV29-1
j_call: TRBJ1-2
cdr3_aa: CSVPSGTNYGYTF
cdr3_nt: TGCAGCGTTCCGTCCGGGACAAACTATGGCTACACCTTC

d_call: -
clone_size: -
v_call: TRBV7-2
j_call: TRBJ2-7
cdr3_aa: CASSLEEGSYEQYF
cdr3_nt: TGTGCCAGCAGCTTAGAAGAGGGTTCCTACGAGCAGTACTTC

d_call: -
clone_size: -
v_call: TRBV9
j_call: TRBJ1-1
cdr3_aa: CASSPPGNTEAFF
cdr3_nt: TGTGCCAGCAGTCCACCAGGAAACACTGAAGCTTTCTTT

d_call: -
clone_size: few
v_call: TRBV5-6
j_call: TRBJ2-6
cdr3_aa: CASSFIQGNSGANVLTF
cdr3_nt: TGTGCCAGCAGCTTCATTCAGGGGAACTCTGGGGCCAACGTCCTGACTTTC

d_call: TRBD1
clone_size: -
v_call: TRBV27
j_call: TRBJ2-7
cdr3_aa: CASSFPDRTQAHEQYF
cdr3_nt: TGTGCCAGCAGTTTCCCGGACAGGACGCAAGCCCACGAGCAGTACTTC

d_call: TRBD1
clone_size: -
v_call: TRBV11-3
j_call: TRBJ2-2
cdr3_aa: CASSLGDRGELFF
cdr3_nt: TGTGCCAGCAGCTTAGGGGACAGGGGGGAGCTGTTTTTT

d_call: TRBD2
clone_size: -
v_call: TRBV27
j_call: TRBJ2-7
cdr3_aa: CASSSGVTYEQYF
cdr3_nt: TGTGCCAGCAGTAGCGGGGTGACCTACGAGCAGTACTTC